This passage covers 2 T cell receptor beta chains from one sample sequenced in a study of blood T cell repertoires in COVID-19. This table comes from immunoSEQ multiplex PCR, and its TCRdb copy is limited to in-frame clones, with some not included. Of around 110,000 clones listed, 85% are singletons. The sequenced sample was peripheral blood. These receptors were collected from a man aged 40-50 years with acute or convalescent COVID-19.

The chain joins TRBV7-8 to TRBJ2-2; D remains ambiguous. V lost 4 bases and J lost 4, with 10 bases in between. The CDR3 is 14 amino acids. Germline CDR1 SGHVS, CDR2 FQNEAQ. CDR3 residues: CASSSYALTGELFF. CDR3 in DNA: TGTGCCAGCAGCTCCTACGCTCTCACCGGGGAGCTGTTTTTT.

This clone was counted a few times. V is TRBV10-3 and J is TRBJ2-5, with 11 bases that match TRBD2. The V gene's germline CDR1 is ENHRY and CDR2 SYGVKD. V lost 10 bases and J lost 5; bases outside the gene matches: 9. The CDR3 is 14 amino acids. The CDR3 nucleotides read TGTGCCACCTTTAGCGGGGGGGCCTTCGAGACCCAGTACTTC. This gives the protein CATFSGGAFETQYF.